This entry features one T cell receptor beta chain sequence. This clone's antigen is unknown. Base qualities were left out, and no much larger clone turns up one base away. The data belong to a study of T cell responses to AZD1222 COVID-19 vaccine (dated by TCRdb to 2020 to 2022). In terms of the full investigation: AZD1222 recipients given second doses at about 4 weeks or at about 12 weeks were pooled, since spike-specific TCR depth and breadth were not found to differ between the two schedules. Trial participants were enrolled into age subgroups of 18-55, 56-69 and 70-plus years, which contained 148, 28 and 57 TCR-sequenced participants, respectively. TCR sequencing covered fewer than 250 trial participants: 200 to 220 given two doses of AZD1222 and around 26 given two doses of MenACWY control vaccine. General conclusions and limits of the study: The 56-69-year group was small, and its depth increase did not reach significance, likely because of low power. Participants were mostly white British, with more females than males. The authors suggested clonal diversity may have been underestimated. Conclusions about previously exposed vaccinees are limited, since just six or seven AZD1222 recipients were seropositive for SARS-CoV-2 at baseline. Nearly half of unique spike-specific TCRs reportedly recognized epitopes outside regions mutated in the B.1.351 and B.1.1.7 variants. After two AZD1222 doses, spike-specific TCR breadth and depth were significantly higher than at day 0 and than in MenACWY recipients. Because no day 14 peak-response samples were available, the repertoires could be characterized only after the peak T cell response. The vaccine-associated CD4 TCRs covered the entire spike protein, and the dominant responses fell in regions 160-218 and 743-854.

The CDR3 regions of human TCRbeta chains were analyzed by immunosequencing. In the source study's methods: TCRs in the repertoires were compared against a reference library of SARS-CoV-2-specific TCRs that had been generated with the MIRA antigen-specificity platform. Breadth was defined as the fraction of unique TCRs that were SARS-CoV-2-associated. Depth was defined as the fraction of total T cells that were SARS-CoV-2-associated. Using the MIRA data, each spike-specific TCR was mapped to the spike region that the TCR reacts to and placed in a CD4 or CD8 class. Log10-transformed breadth and depth values were compared by one-way ANOVA with Sidak's multiple comparisons tests. In its TCRdb copy, this immuneACCESS table keeps in-frame sequences only and misses some clones. Where compared with another copy, unresolved V genes explain less than half of these, and the others have no known cause. That table furnishes V, J and clone size, whereas the DNA furnished D and trimming. Within this sample are 150,000 to 180,000 clones, with around 90% of them counted one time only. The ten largest clones represent approximately 17% of the sample.

What this sample's time point label stands for: baseline before first vaccination. The vaccinee samples were drawn from two UK trials, COV001 and COV002, one of which was a single-blind randomized controlled phase 2/3 trial testing AZD1222 (ChAdOx1 nCoV-19) in healthy adults. For TCRbeta chain sequencing, PBMC samples were collected from trial participants at day 0 and at day 28 after the second dose. Taken from cysteine to phenylalanine, the CDR3 has 14 residues. Only CDR3 DNA remains: 42 bases, in frame from the first base. V lost 7 bases and J lost 0 bases; the stretch between them is 12 bases long. According to the germline V gene (reference sequence), CDR1 reads LNHDA and CDR2 reads SQIVND.

The sequence was obtained from an adult in good health. The material sequenced was peripheral blood, taken on day 0 of AZD1222 vaccination. Rearrangement joined TRBV19 to TRBJ1-1, with no confidently assigned D gene. The nucleotide sequence reads TGTGCCAGTACTACGACGGGCATGAACACTGAAGCTTTCTTT. This is translated as CASTTTGMNTEAFF.